These 3 T cell receptor beta chains share one sample of origin, sequenced in a study of cytomegalovirus exposure and HLA in healthy donors. This PCR relied on a set of 60 Vbeta primers and 13 Jbeta primers. Profiled with immunoSEQ multiplex PCR; TCRdb holds only in-frame clones, not every one. This sample has about 130,000 clones; 70% to 90% occur once, and the top ten carry approximately 6%. Sequencing was performed on PBMCs. Receptors were obtained from a woman between 40 and 55 years old in good health and CMV-seropositive.

This sequence joins TRBV19 and TRBJ2-2, with no clear D. The CDR3 length is 14 residues. V was pared by 1 base and J by 7 bases, with 10 bases between. Germline V gene data show CDR1 as LNHDA and CDR2 as SQIVND (reference sequence). The CDR3 loop reads CASSIVRGSGELFF. CDR3 DNA sequence: TGTGCCAGTAGTATAGTAAGAGGTAGCGGGGAGCTGTTTTTT.

The J gene is TRBJ2-1, the V gene TRBV18, with TRBD1 matching 7 bases. The germline CDR1 and CDR2 sequences are KGHSH and LQKENI. The CDR3 is 12 amino acids. Losses at the gene ends were 3 bases for V and 15 bases for J; bases not matched to a gene: 8. CDR3 sequence reads: CASSPEGGGMFF. The CDR3 DNA reads TGTGCCAGCTCACCGGAAGGGGGCGGAATGTTCTTC.

The chain employs TRBV9 and TRBJ1-2; 9 bases are a match to TRBD1. Germline V gives CDR1 SGDLS, CDR2 YYNGEE. The V gene end was trimmed by 4 bases and the J gene end by 5 bases; junction bases not matched to a gene: 9. The CDR3 runs to 15 residues. The CDR3 bases are TGTGCCAGCAGCTTCCGGGACAGGGCCCTATATGGCTACACCTTC. This encodes CASSFRDRALYGYTF.